This T cell receptor beta chain came from a study of T cells in Graves' hyperthyroidism and ophthalmopathy. General study points: Blood samples included most of the expanded thyroid clonotypes exceeding 0.001.

The PBMCs studied were ones that came from around 10 ml fresh peripheral blood. TCR beta CDR3 region amplification was performed from RNA transcripts. Carried out on the TCR CDR3, a first-round RT-PCR used the HTBI primer set. One entry per CDR3 protein, called by TCRdb with MiXCR from the multiplex PCR reads. Of about 420,000 distinct CDR3 sequences listed, roughly an eighth were seen once; the top ten hold 5% to 6%. CDR3 size: 15 residues. Trimming shortened V by 0 bases and J by 5 bases, and 11 bases separated the two germline ends. CDR1 and CDR2 from the germline V gene are LNHDA and SQIVND (reference sequence). This clonotype was counted a few times. Its matching antigen is unknown.

This receptor was identified in a woman aged 18-35 years with Graves' hyperthyroidism. The rearrangement uses TRBV19 and TRBJ1-5; D possibly corresponds to TRBD1 (6 bases). The sample comprised blood. CDR3 residues: CASSIDRTVHQPQHF. For the CDR3, the DNA is TGTGCCAGTAGTATAGACAGGACAGTCCATCAGCCCCAGCATTTT.